The rows below give T cell receptor beta chains drawn from one sample of a study of vaccination effects on CD4 cells after COVID-19. No antigen has been identified for these receptors. Using immunoSEQ multiplex PCR, the repertoire was profiled, and TCRdb retains in-frame clones only, with some absent. The profile shows some 79,000 clones, 70% to 75% of them singletons. The specimen comprised CD4+ T cells from PBMCs cultured with HCoV-229E spike peptides, sampled before COVID-19 vaccination. The receptors come from a human donor who received a COVID-19 vaccine. The CDR3 runs from the conserved cysteine through the conserved F or W.

TRBV2	CASSERSGTPNTEAFF
TRBV23-1	CASGLTPGALRTEAFF
TRBV3-1/TRBV3-2	CASSRKPGREQFF
TRBV5-1	CASSFRSELGEKLFF
TRBV7-2	CASSTGFGQFF
TRBV12-5	CASGLQGNTEAFF
TRBV5-1	CASSTDNYGYTF
TRBV7-9	CASSLVLQGAFSYNSPLHF
TRBV5-4	CASSLTFGNSPLHF
TRBV14	CASSQGGYTEAFF
TRBV5-1	CASSLDQPYNEQFF
TRBV9	CASSPQGAVTGELFF
TRBV10-1	CASSKGQGNYGYTF
TRBV2	CASSEARAGTSSVDEQFF
TRBV5-4	CASSLVTGGAAGYTF
TRBV19	CASSIVNSGANVLTF
TRBV4-2	CASSQDPGMNTGELFF
TRBV18	CASSPLLHSTHSTNFSPLHF
TRBV27	CASSSRGQGKNEKLFF
TRBV4-2	CASSQSGFAQPQHF
TRBV19	CASSSYGGAVNEQFF
TRBV23-1	CASSQKNTEAFF
TRBV4-1	CASSQAPRVGETQYF
TRBV29-1	CSVTYSATNEKLFF
TRBV7-9	CASSLGTAYQETQYF
TRBV3-1/TRBV3-2	CASSGVGANVLTF
TRBV24-1	CATSDWDRSTTDTQYF
TRBV7-3	CASSLGAGGYDEQFF
TRBV11-2	CASSFLAGGQTEQFF
TRBV4-3	CASSQAPGTRGNTIYF
TRBV6-2/TRBV6-3	CASSYGGGGGQPQHF